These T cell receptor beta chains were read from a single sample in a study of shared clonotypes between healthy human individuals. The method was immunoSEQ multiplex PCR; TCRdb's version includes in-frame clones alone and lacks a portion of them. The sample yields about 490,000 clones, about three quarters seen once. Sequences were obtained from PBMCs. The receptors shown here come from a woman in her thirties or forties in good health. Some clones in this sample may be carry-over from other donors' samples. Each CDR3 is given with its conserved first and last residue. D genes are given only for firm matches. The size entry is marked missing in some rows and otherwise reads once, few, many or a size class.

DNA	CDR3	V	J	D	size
TGTGCCAGCAGCCAAATCTCATACGTAATAGCGGGAGGGAGCACAGATACGCAGTATTTT	CASSQISYVIAGGSTDTQYF	TRBV14	TRBJ2-3	TRBD2	-
TGCGCCAGCAGCCGGGACAGGGACGAAGGCTACACCTTC	CASSRDRDEGYTF	TRBV10-2	TRBJ1-2	TRBD1	few
TGTGCCAGCTCACCACAGGGGGCAAGTGAAAAACTGTTTTTT	CASSPQGASEKLFF	TRBV18	TRBJ1-4	TRBD1	few
TGTGCCAGCAGTGACTGGCGGGAGCTCGAGACCCAGTACTTC	CASSDWRELETQYF	TRBV6-1	TRBJ2-5	TRBD2	-
TGTGCCAGCAGCCAAGCGGGAGGGGGAGGCGGGGAGCTGTTTTTT	CASSQAGGGGGELFF	TRBV4-2	TRBJ2-2	TRBD2	few
TGTGCCAGCCGAAAGGAGGGTTGGTGGGGCGATACGCAGTATTTT	CASRKEGWWGDTQYF	TRBV27	TRBJ2-3	-	-
TGTGCCAGTAGTATCCAGGGCAGGGAGGGCGACGAGCAGTACTTC	CASSIQGREGDEQYF	TRBV19	TRBJ2-7	TRBD2	-
TGTGCCAGCTCACCGGCAGGGGTTAAAGAGACCCAGTACTTC	CASSPAGVKETQYF	TRBV18	TRBJ2-5	-	-
TGTGCCAGCAAAGTAGGGACAGGGCATTCAACTAATGAAAAACTGTTTTTT	CASKVGTGHSTNEKLFF	TRBV9	TRBJ1-4	TRBD1	many
TGTGCCAGCAGCTTTAGCGGGAGGGAAGATACGCAGTATTTT	CASSFSGREDTQYF	TRBV7-6	TRBJ2-3	TRBD2	-
TGCAGCGTGGCGGGGCAATATTCCACAGATACGCAGTATTTT	CSVAGQYSTDTQYF	TRBV29-1	TRBJ2-3	-	-
TGTGCCACCAGACTAGCGGGCACCTACGAGCAGTACTTC	CATRLAGTYEQYF	TRBV6-1	TRBJ2-7	TRBD2	few
TGTGCCAGCAGTTTCCAGGGTGGCGATGGCTACACCTTC	CASSFQGGDGYTF	TRBV28	TRBJ1-2	-	-
TGTGCCAGCAGCGTAGTAAGCGGGTACGAGCAGTACTTC	CASSVVSGYEQYF	TRBV9	TRBJ2-7	-	-
TGTGCCAGCAGCTTGGAGCCTAGCGGGAGACCAGATACGCAGTATTTT	CASSLEPSGRPDTQYF	TRBV5-8	TRBJ2-3	TRBD2	-
TGTGCCAGCAGCTTATGGGGGCCTGTTGCCACTGAAGCTTTCTTT	CASSLWGPVATEAFF	TRBV7-8	TRBJ1-1	-	-
TGTGCCAGCAGCGCCCGGACGGGTAATGAAAAACTGTTTTTT	CASSARTGNEKLFF	TRBV9	TRBJ1-4	-	few
TGTGCCAGCAGCGTATATGGAGGGGCGAGCTACAATGAGCAGTTCTTC	CASSVYGGASYNEQFF	TRBV9	TRBJ2-1	-	-